The clone carrying this T cell receptor beta chain has a handful of counts. Its antigen remains unknown. The read is 3 residues too short to cover the CDR3 end, so that end is filled in from the germline J gene. The source of the sample is a study of T cell clonality in common variable immunodeficiency. Study-level points and caveats: CVID subjects showed higher TCRbeta clonality than healthy controls. In common variable immunodeficiency, TCR beta chains reportedly carried fewer deletions and N-nucleotide insertions.

Control and CVID samples contributed equal amounts of genomic DNA. Here immunoSEQ multiplex PCR was the method, and the copy in TCRdb shows in-frame clones only, minus some. The sample has around 14,000 clones, none seen only once. Most patients and controls had Caucasian heritage. V shed 4 bases, J shed 3 bases, and the junction held 18 bases outside the gene matches. This CDR3 has 18 residues. Germline CDR1 SGHRS, CDR2 YFSETQ. The chain carries TRBV5-1 and TRBJ2-7; TRBD1 matches at 8 bases. Sequences were obtained from peripheral blood mononuclear cells. The clonotype comes from a human donor with common variable immunodeficiency. CDR3 DNA (partial): TGCGCCAGCAGCGCGGGTACAGGGAGCGGCAGGGGGCTCTACGAG. Its protein is CASSAGTGSGRGLYE. The entire CDR3 protein is CASSAGTGSGRGLYEQYF.